Below are 17 T cell receptor beta chains sequenced from a single sample in a study of T cells in localized non-small cell lung cancer. This table comes from immunoSEQ multiplex PCR, and its TCRdb copy is limited to in-frame clones, with some not included. The sample shows some 33,000 clones, over 80% of them seen only once. This specimen was PBMCs, taken before any cancer treatment. All receptors come from a man aged 40 to 75 with stage II lung adenocarcinoma.

The V and J genes are TRBV28 and TRBJ1-2; D might be TRBD1 (6 bases). V gave up 1 base and J gave up 2 bases, with 8 bases separating them. The germline CDR1 and CDR2 sequences are MDHEN and SYDVKM. The CDR3 spans 14 residues. The CDR3 loop is CASSLYGGNYGYTF. Here the CDR3 DNA reads TGTGCCAGCAGTTTATACGGGGGCAACTATGGCTACACCTTC.

The chain employs TRBV5-4 and TRBJ2-2, with 10 positions matching TRBD1. Germline trimming cut 4 bases from V and 9 bases from J; bases unmatched to any gene: 9. This CDR3 contains 15 residues. Per the germline V gene, CDR1 is SGHNT and CDR2 is YYREEE (reference sequence). In DNA form, the CDR3 reads TGTGCCAGCAGCCAGGACAGGGGGACCCCGTGGGAGCTGTTTTTT. It translates to CASSQDRGTPWELFF.

This clone was observed a few times. The V gene is TRBV5-5, the J gene TRBJ1-2, with D uncertain. Trimming pared 4 bases from V and 2 bases from J, leaving 9 bases between. This CDR3 has 13 residues. The V gene's germline CDR1 is SGHKS and CDR2 YYEKEE (reference sequence). In DNA, the CDR3 is TGTGCCAGCAGCAGGCAGCCAAACTATGGCTACACCTTC. Encoded protein: CASSRQPNYGYTF.

This clone was seen a handful of times. The sample holds other DNA sequences that translate to the same CDR3. This rearrangement joins TRBV4-3 to TRBJ1-1; no firm D call. The germline V gene encodes CDR1 LGHNA and CDR2 YSLEER. The germline V and J ends were trimmed by 0 bases and 4 bases, with 6 bases remaining between them. This CDR3 has 13 residues. CDR3 in DNA: TGCGCCAGCAGCCAAGATTCAGGCACTGAAGCTTTCTTT. Its protein product is CASSQDSGTEAFF.

The chain's CDR3 is CASSLDLTTNYGYTF. In nucleotides, the CDR3 is TGTGCCAGCAGCTTAGATCTCACAACTAACTATGGCTACACCTTC. The chain couples TRBV7-2 to TRBJ1-2; D call uncertain. This CDR3 spans 15 amino acids. Germline values: CDR1 SGHTA, CDR2 FQGNSA. The V end lost 1 base, the J end lost 0 bases, and 9 bases lay between the germline ends.

The chain carries TRBV12-5 and TRBJ2-2; 7 bases line up with TRBD1. This CDR3 contains 18 residues. Trimming cost V 3 bases and J 5 bases; bases outside gene matches: 15. The germline V gene encodes CDR1 LGHNT and CDR2 FRNRAP. In nucleotides, the CDR3 is TGTGCTAGTGGTTTAGTTGAGGGGGCGTTCGGGGTGACCGGGGAGCTGTTTTTT. The encoded protein is CASGLVEGAFGVTGELFF.

This chain connects TRBV5-5 to TRBJ2-1; D is possibly TRBD2 (6 bases). Germline CDR1 SGHKS, CDR2 YYEKEE (reference sequence). V was cut by 4 bases and J by 0 bases, with 14 bases left in between. The CDR3 sequence is 16 residues long. Written as DNA, the CDR3 is TGTGCCAGCAGCCCCGGGGTCGGGAGCTCCTACAATGAGCAGTTCTTC. This encodes CASSPGVGSSYNEQFF.

This chain connects TRBV5-4 to TRBJ2-7; 9 nucleotides match TRBD2. The junction had 9 bases not matched to a gene; V was cut back by 4 bases and J by 7 bases. CDR1 is SGHNT, CDR2 YYREEE, per germline (reference sequence). The CDR3 extends over 14 amino acids. CDR3 amino acids: CASSPAAGGGEQYF. The DNA of the CDR3 is TGTGCCAGCAGCCCCGCAGCGGGAGGCGGGGAGCAGTACTTC.

This clone occurred once. The chain couples TRBV19 to TRBJ2-3, with TRBD1 as a possible D gene (6 bases). V was pared by 5 bases and J by 6 bases, with 9 bases between. This CDR3 comprises 12 residues. Germline CDR1 LNHDA, CDR2 SQIVND (reference sequence). CDR3 nucleotides: TGTGCCAGTAGTTTTAGGGGGGATACGCAGTATTTT. Translated, it gives CASSFRGDTQYF. The full variable domain, its missing parts supplied by reference TRBV19 and TRBJ2-3, is DGGITQSPKYLFRKEGQNVTLSCEQNLNHDAMYWYRQDPGQGLRLIYYSQIVNDFQKGDIAEGYSVSREKKESFPLTVTSAQKNPTAFYLCASSFRGDTQYFGPGTRLTVL.

V and J are TRBV20-1 and TRBJ2-3; the D gene is possibly TRBD2 (5 bases). The CDR3 totals 11 residues. The ends were cut back, 6 bases at V and 10 bases at J, with 14 bases in the middle. From germline, CDR1 is DFQATT and CDR2 SNEGSKA (reference sequence). CDR3 residues: CSAEGLEPQYF. The CDR3 DNA follows: TGCAGTGCGGAAGGACTGGAGCCGCAGTATTTT.

The chain links TRBV30 to TRBJ1-1; perhaps TRBD1 as D (5 bases). V lost 5 bases and J lost 5, with 15 bases in between. Looked up from germline, CDR1 is GTSNPN and CDR2 is SVGIG (reference sequence). The CDR3 is made up of 13 amino acids. CDR3 amino acids: CAWGGYRSTEAFF. The CDR3 nucleotides read TGTGCCTGGGGCGGATACAGGTCGACTGAAGCTTTCTTT. The complete variable domain, with remaining parts taken from reference TRBV30 and TRBJ1-1, reads SQTIHQWPATLVQPVGSPLSLECTVEGTSNPNLYWYRQAAGRGLQLLFYSVGIGQISSEVPQNLSASRPQDRQFILSSKKLLLSDSGFYLCAWGGYRSTEAFFGQGTRLTVV.

This clone has a single count. The gene calls are TRBV7-9 and TRBJ1-3; 9 positions match TRBD1. The V gene's germline CDR1 is SEHNR and CDR2 FQNEAQ (reference sequence). The length of the CDR3 is 16 residues. Losses at the gene ends were 7 bases for V and 7 bases for J; bases not matched to a gene: 14. The CDR3 protein is CASTSTGGMGENTIYF. CDR3 nucleotides: TGTGCCAGCACCTCTACAGGGGGCATGGGAGAGAACACCATATATTTT. Drawing the rest from reference TRBV7-9 and TRBJ1-3, the complete variable domain is DTGVSQNPRHKITKRGQNVTFRCDPISEHNRLYWYRQTLGQGPEFLTYFQNEAQLEKSRLLSDRFSAERPKGSFSTLEIQRTEQGDSAMYLCASTSTGGMGENTIYFGEGSWLTVV.

V and J are TRBV5-1 and TRBJ2-2; D remains ambiguous. Trimming took 4 bases from V and 4 from J, leaving 11 bases between them. Per germline, CDR1 SGHRS and CDR2 YFSETQ. This CDR3 comprises 14 residues. The CDR3 sequence: CASSAFLATGELFF. As DNA, the CDR3 is TGCGCCAGCAGCGCTTTTCTGGCCACCGGGGAGCTGTTTTTT.

CDR3 protein: CASSISTGGLLNTGELFF. In DNA form, the CDR3 reads TGTGCCAGTAGTATATCCACGGGCGGTCTTTTAAACACCGGGGAGCTGTTTTTT. The chain is built from TRBV19 and TRBJ2-2; D not resolved. Germline loops: CDR1 LNHDA, CDR2 SQIVND (reference sequence). The CDR3 sequence is 18 residues long. The V end lost 2 bases, the J end lost 2 bases, and 18 bases lay between the germline ends.

The chain has TRBV5-1 and TRBJ2-7, with D possibly TRBD2 on 5 matching bases. Trimming took 4 bases from V and 3 from J, leaving 17 bases between them. Germline values: CDR1 SGHRS, CDR2 YFSETQ. CDR3 size: 15 residues. CDR3: CASSPTGNVFYEQYF. For the CDR3, the DNA is TGCGCCAGCAGCCCGACCGGGAACGTATTCTACGAGCAGTACTTC.

This sequence joins TRBV7-2 and TRBJ1-1; 7 positions match TRBD1. J was trimmed by 4 bases and V by 1 base; bases with no gene match: 6. The CDR3 contains 15 residues. Germline V gives CDR1 SGHTA, CDR2 FQGNSA. The CDR3 nucleotides read TGTGCCAGCAGCTTAGAGGGGGCGGGTCGCACTGAAGCTTTCTTT. Translating gives CASSLEGAGRTEAFF.

V usage is TRBV7-6 and J usage is TRBJ2-1; 9 bases align to TRBD2. The CDR3 has 16 residues. Per the germline V gene, CDR1 is SGHVS and CDR2 is FNYEAQ. Trimming at V came to 1 base and at J to 8 bases, leaving 9 bases not matched to a gene. CDR3 amino acids: CASSLEASGNIYEQFF. The CDR3 DNA is TGTGCCAGCAGCTTAGAGGCTAGCGGGAATATCTATGAGCAGTTCTTC.